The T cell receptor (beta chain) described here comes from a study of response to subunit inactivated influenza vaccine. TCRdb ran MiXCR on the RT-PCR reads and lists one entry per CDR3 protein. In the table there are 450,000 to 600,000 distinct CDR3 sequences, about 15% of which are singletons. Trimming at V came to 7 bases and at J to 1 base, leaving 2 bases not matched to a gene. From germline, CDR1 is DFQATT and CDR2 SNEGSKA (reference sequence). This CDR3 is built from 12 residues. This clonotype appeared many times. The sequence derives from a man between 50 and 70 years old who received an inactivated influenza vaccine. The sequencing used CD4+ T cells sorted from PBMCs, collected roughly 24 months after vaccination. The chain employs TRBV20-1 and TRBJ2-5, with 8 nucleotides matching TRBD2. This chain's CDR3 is CSVTSGQETQYF. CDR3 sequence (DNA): TGCAGTGTCACTAGCGGCCAAGAGACCCAGTACTTC.